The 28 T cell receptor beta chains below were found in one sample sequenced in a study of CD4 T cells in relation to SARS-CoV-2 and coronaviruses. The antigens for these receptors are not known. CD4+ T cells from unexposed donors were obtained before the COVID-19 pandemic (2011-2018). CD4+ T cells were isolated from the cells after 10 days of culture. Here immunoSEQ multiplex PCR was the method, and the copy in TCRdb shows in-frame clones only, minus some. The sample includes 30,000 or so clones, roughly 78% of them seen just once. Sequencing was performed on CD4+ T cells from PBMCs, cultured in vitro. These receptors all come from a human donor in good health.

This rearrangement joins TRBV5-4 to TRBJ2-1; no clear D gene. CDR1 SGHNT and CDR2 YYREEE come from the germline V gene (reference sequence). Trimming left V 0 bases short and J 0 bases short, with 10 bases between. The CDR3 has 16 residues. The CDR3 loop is CASSLDLPSSYNEQFF. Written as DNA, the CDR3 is TGTGCCAGCAGCTTGGATTTACCCAGCTCCTACAATGAGCAGTTCTTC.

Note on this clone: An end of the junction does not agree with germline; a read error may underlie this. The CDR3 spells CASSEASLGF. In nucleotides, the CDR3 is TGTGCCAGCAGTGAAGCGAGTCTGGGCTTT. The gene calls are TRBV2 and TRBJ1-1; D is unclear. Per germline, CDR1 SNHLY and CDR2 FYNNEI. The CDR3 totals 10 residues.

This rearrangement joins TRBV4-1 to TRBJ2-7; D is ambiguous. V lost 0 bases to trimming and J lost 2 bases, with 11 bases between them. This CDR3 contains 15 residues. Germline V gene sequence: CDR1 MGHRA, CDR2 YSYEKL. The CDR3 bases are TGCGCCAGCAGCCAAGATGTAGCAGGCCCCTACGAGCAGTACTTC. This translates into CASSQDVAGPYEQYF.

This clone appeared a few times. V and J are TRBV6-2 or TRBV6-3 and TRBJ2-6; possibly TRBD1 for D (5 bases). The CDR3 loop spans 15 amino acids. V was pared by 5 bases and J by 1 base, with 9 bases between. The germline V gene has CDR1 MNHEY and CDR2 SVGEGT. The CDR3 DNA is TGTGCCAGCAGTCAGGGTTCTTCTGGGGCCAACGTCCTGACTTTC. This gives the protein CASSQGSSGANVLTF.

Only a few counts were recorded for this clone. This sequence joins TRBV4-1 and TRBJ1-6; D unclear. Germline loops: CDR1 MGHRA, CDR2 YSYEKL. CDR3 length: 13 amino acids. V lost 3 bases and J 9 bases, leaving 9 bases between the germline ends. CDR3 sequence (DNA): TGCGCCAGCAGCCAGTTCTACGGTTCACCCCTCCACTTT. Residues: CASSQFYGSPLHF.

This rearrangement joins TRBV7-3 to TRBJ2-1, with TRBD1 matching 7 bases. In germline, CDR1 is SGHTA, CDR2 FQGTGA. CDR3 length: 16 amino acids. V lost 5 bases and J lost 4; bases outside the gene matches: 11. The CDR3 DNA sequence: TGTGCCAGCAGCCCAAGTGGGGGACAGCAATACAATGAGCAGTTCTTC. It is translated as CASSPSGGQQYNEQFF.

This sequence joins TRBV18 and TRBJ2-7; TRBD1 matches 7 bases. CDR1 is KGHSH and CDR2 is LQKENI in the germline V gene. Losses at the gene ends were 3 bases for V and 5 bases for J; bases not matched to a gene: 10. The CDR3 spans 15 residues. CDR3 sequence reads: CASSPRTGGRDEQYF. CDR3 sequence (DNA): TGTGCCAGCTCACCTCGGACAGGAGGTCGGGACGAGCAGTACTTC.

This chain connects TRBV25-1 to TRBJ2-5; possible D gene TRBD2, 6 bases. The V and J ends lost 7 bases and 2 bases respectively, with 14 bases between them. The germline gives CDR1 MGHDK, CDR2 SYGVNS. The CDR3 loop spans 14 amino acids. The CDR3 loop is CASKPGTAQETQYF. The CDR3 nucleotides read TGTGCCAGCAAACCCGGGACTGCACAAGAGACCCAGTACTTC.

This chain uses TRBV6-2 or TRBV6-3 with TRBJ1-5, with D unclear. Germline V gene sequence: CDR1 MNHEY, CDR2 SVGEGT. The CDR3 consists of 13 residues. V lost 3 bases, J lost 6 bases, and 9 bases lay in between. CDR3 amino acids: CASSYGVVQPQHF. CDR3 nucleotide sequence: TGTGCCAGCAGTTATGGGGTTGTTCAGCCCCAGCATTTT.

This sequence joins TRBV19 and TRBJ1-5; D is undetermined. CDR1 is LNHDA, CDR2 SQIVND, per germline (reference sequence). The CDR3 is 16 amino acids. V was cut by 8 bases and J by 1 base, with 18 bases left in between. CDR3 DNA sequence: TGTGCCAGTCAGTTTAATAGTGGCAGGAGCAATCAGCCCCAGCATTTT. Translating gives CASQFNSGRSNQPQHF.

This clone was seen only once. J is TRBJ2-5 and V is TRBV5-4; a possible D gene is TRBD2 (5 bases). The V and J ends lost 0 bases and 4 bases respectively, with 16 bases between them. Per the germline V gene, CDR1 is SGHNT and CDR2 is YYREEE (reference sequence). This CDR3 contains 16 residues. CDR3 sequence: CASSLDSSPSRETQYF. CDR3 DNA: TGTGCCAGCAGCTTGGATTCGTCTCCTAGCAGAGAGACCCAGTACTTC. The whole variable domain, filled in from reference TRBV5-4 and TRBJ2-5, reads ETGVTQSPTHLIKTRGQQVTLRCSSQSGHNTVSWYQQALGQGPQFIFQYYREEENGRGNFPPRFSGLQFPNYSSELNVNALELDDSALYLCASSLDSSPSRETQYFGPGTRLLVL.

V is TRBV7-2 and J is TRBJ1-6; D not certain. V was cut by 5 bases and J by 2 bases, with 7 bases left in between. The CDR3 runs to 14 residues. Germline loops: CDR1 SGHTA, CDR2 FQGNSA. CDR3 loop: CASSPLAYNSPLHF. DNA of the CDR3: TGTGCCAGCAGCCCCCTGGCCTATAATTCACCCCTCCACTTT.

The CDR3 spells CASSPLYTGELFF. CDR3 sequence (DNA): TGTGCCAGCAGCCCCCTATACACCGGGGAGCTGTTTTTT. The chain joins TRBV7-3 to TRBJ2-2; D call uncertain. The V gene's germline CDR1 is SGHTA and CDR2 FQGTGA. This CDR3 has 13 amino acids. V was cut by 5 bases and J by 3 bases, with 7 bases left in between.

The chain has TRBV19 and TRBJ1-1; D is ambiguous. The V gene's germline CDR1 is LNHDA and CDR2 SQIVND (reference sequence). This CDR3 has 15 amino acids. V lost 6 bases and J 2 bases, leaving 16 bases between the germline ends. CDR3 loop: CASSIIVSVNTEAFF. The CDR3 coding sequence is TGTGCCAGTAGCATAATCGTCTCGGTTAACACTGAAGCTTTCTTT.

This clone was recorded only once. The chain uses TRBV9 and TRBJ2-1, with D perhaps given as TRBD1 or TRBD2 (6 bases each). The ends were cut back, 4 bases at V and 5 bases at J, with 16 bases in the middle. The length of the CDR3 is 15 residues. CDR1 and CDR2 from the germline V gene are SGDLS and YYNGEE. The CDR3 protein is CASSPLGGWDNEQFF. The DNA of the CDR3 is TGTGCCAGCAGCCCATTAGGGGGGTGGGACAATGAGCAGTTCTTC.

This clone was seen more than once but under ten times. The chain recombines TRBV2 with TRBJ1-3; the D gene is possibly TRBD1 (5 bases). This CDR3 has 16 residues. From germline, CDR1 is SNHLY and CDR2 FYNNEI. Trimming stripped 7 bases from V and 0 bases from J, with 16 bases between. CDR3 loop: CASIRDGPSSGNTIYF. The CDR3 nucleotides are TGTGCCAGCATTAGGGACGGACCAAGCTCTGGAAACACCATATATTTT. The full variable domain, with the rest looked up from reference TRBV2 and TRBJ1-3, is EPEVTQTPSHQVTQMGQEVILRCVPISNHLYFYWYRQILGQKVEFLVSFYNNEISEKSEIFDDQFSVERPDGSNFTLKIRSTKLEDSAMYFCASIRDGPSSGNTIYFGEGSWLTVV.

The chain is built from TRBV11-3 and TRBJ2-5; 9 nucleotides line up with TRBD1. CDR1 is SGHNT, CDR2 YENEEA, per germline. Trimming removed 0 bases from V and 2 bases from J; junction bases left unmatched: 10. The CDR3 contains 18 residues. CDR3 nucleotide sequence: TGTGCCAGCAGCTTAGATCCCCGACAGGGGGAAAAACAAGAGACCCAGTACTTC. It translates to CASSLDPRQGEKQETQYF.

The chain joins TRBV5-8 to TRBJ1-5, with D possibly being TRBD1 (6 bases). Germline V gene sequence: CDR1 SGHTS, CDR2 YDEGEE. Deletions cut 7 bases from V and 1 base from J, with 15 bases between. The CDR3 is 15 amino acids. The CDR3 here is CASARERGSNQPQHF. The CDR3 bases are TGTGCCAGCGCAAGAGAAAGGGGGAGCAATCAGCCCCAGCATTTT.

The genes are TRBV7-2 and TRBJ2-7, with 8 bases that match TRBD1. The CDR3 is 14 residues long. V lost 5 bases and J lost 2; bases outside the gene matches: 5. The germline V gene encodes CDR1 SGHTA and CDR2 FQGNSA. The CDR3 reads CASSERTGPYEQYF. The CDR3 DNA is TGTGCCAGCAGCGAGAGGACAGGGCCCTACGAGCAGTACTTC. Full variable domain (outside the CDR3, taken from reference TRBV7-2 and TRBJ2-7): GAGVSQSPSNKVTEKGKDVELRCDPISGHTALYWYRQSLGQGLEFLIYFQGNSAPDKSGLPSDRFSAERTGGSVSTLTIQRTQQEDSAVYLCASSERTGPYEQYFGPGTRLTVT.

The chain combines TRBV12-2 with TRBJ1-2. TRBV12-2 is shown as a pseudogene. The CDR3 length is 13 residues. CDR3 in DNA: TGTGCAAGTCGCCCGAGGGGTATCTATGGCTACACCTTC. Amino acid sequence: CASRPRGIYGYTF.

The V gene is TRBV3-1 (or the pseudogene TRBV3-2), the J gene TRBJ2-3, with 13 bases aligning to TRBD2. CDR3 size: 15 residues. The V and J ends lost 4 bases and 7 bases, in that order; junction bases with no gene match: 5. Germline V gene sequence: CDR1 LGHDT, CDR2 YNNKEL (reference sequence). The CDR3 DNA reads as TGTGCCAGCAGCCCCCCGGGACTAGCGGGATATACGCAGTATTTT. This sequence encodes CASSPPGLAGYTQYF.

Here the CDR3 DNA reads TGCGCCAGCAGCTTGGGGGACAGGGACCGGAACTGGGGCTACACCTTC. Translation: CASSLGDRDRNWGYTF. This chain connects TRBV5-1 to TRBJ1-2, with 9 bases fitting TRBD1. V was clipped by 0 bases and J by 8 bases; unmatched bases: 11. This CDR3 has 16 amino acids. CDR1 SGHRS and CDR2 YFSETQ come from the germline V gene.

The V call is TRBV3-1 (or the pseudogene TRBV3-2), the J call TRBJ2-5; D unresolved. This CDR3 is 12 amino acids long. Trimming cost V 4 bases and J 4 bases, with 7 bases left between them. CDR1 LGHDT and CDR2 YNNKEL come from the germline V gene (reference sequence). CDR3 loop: CASSRTGETQYF. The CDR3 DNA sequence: TGTGCCAGCAGCCGCACTGGAGAGACCCAGTACTTC.

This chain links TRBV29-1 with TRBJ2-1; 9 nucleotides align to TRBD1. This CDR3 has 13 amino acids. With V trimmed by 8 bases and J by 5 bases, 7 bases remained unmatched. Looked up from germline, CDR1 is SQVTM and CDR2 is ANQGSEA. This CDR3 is CSTGTGLDNEQFF. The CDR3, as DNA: TGCAGCACCGGGACAGGGCTCGACAATGAGCAGTTCTTC.

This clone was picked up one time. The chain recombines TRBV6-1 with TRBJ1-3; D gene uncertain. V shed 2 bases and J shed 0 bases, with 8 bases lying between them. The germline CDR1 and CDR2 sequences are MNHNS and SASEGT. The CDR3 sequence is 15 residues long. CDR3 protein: CASSETGNSGNTIYF. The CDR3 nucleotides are TGTGCCAGCAGTGAAACCGGGAACTCTGGAAACACCATATATTTT.

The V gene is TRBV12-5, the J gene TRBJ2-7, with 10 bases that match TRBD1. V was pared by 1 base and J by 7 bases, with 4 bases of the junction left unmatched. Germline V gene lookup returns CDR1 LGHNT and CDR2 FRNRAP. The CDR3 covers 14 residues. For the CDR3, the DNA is TGTGCTAGTGGTTTGGGGGACAGGGGACAAGAGCAGTACTTC. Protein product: CASGLGDRGQEQYF.

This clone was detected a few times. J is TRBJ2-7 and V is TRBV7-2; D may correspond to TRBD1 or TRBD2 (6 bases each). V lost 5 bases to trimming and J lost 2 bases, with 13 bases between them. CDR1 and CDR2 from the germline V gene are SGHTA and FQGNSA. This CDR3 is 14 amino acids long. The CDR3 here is CASSLWGAAYEQYF. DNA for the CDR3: TGTGCCAGCAGCCTTTGGGGGGCCGCCTACGAGCAGTACTTC.

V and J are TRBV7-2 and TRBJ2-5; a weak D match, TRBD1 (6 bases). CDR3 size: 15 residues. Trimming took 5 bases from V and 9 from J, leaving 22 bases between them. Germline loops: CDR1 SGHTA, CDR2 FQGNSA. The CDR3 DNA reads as TGTGCCAGCAGCCGTTCCCTGGCCCAATCAGGGGCCCAGTACTTC. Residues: CASSRSLAQSGAQYF.